This T cell receptor beta chain was sequenced for a study of shared clonotypes between healthy human individuals (dated by TCRdb to 2018 to 2021). As for the study more broadly: The cohort comprised a couple of women and a few men aged 18 to 49 years. For each donor, CD4 naive and CD4 memory were each run on three plates, CD8 naive on two plates, and CD8 memory on one plate. Leukapheresis yielded between about 0.9 and 10 billion PBMCs per donor. Blood TCR repertoires of roughly 5 healthy adults were deeply sequenced to estimate repertoire size and the extent of clonotype sharing between individuals. To increase sequencing depth and limit assay-specific biases, different laboratories used diverse techniques to prepare libraries and sequence TCR repertoires.

From V the trimming removes 6 bases and from J it removes 2 bases, while the gene matches leave 7 bases of the junction unaccounted for. Looking up the germline V gene yields CDR1 KGHSH and CDR2 LQKENI. The CDR3 runs 17 amino acids, cysteine and phenylalanine included. This entry keeps only the CDR3 DNA: 51 bases, framed from base 1. Points the paper makes about the study in general: The genetic and exposure-history diversity represented was limited by the small number of donors. Sampling was restricted to blood, and TCR repertoires in tissue are likely to differ from TCR repertoires in blood. Compared with non-shared clonotypes, the clonotypes found in all four sorted-subset donors had higher generation probabilities. Pairwise subsampling indicated that sequencing depth was expected to affect the degree of clonotype sharing among donors. Larger estimated clonotype richness was generally found for naive subsets than for memory subsets. Sharing across four donors was observed for 5% to 6.5% of naive CD4, less than 4% of naive CD8, around 2.5% of memory CD4, and about 0.39% of memory CD8 clonotypes. Incomplete sequencing was indicated by rarefaction of sorted-subset datasets, despite the large sequencing depth.

Using the deep immunoSEQ assay, TCR CDR3 regions were amplified from genomic DNA by multiplex PCR. For each cell subset, the extracted genomic DNA was distributed evenly across all wells of several immunoSEQ 96-well plates, and each plate served as one replicate. For sorted subsets, each replicate PCR was loaded with about 200 ng genomic DNA, equivalent to about 33,000 T cell genomes. Purified libraries were quantified with a Qubit 3.0 fluorometer, sized on a Bioanalyzer 2100, and re-quantified with the KAPA Library Quantification kit. A separate single-read 150-cycle Illumina NextSeq 550 flow cell was used to sequence each immunoSEQ 96-well plate. The study's own analysis went as follows. Because the immunoSEQ output held only junctional sequences and lacked quality scores, the filtering could not match the filtering applied to full-length reads. Sequences were annotated with PyIR, a Python wrapper for IgBLAST v1.9, using IMGT germline references to assign V/J genes and CDR3. Reads with weak V/J assignments (E-value above 1e-6), missing CDR3, stop codons, out-of-frame junctions, or ambiguous translated residues were removed. V3J clonotypes were defined by identical inferred V gene, J gene, and CDR3 amino acid sequence. The percentage overlap between two repertoires was calculated by dividing the number of shared unique clonotypes by the size of the smaller repertoire. Three approaches were used to assess repertoire richness: RTK rarefaction, the Chao1 estimator, and Recon v2.1 estimates of unobserved clonotypes. Generation probabilities were computed with OLGA for all TCRbeta clonotypes obtained by the gDNA method from several donors. Here the immuneACCESS table is served through TCRdb, limited to in-frame sequences with V and J called. Missing clones are a known gap in these copies; in checked studies unresolved V genes cover under half, and the rest lacks a known reason. The DNA gave D and trimming, while V, J and clone size come from that table. Recorded for this sample are under 150,000 clones; more than 65% of them occurred a single time. The top ten clonotypes cover approximately 25% of the sample.

Concerning this clone: Its antigen has not been determined. No quality values exist for individual bases; no much larger clone is one base distant.

The donors were healthy, HIV-negative adults who had no recently reported acute infections or vaccinations. Every donor was a Caucasian adult residing in Nashville, Tennessee, USA. CD8 memory samples consisted of magnetically selected CD45RO+ cells combined with CCR7-negative CD45RA+ effector memory (TemRA) cells. Blood was collected by leukapheresis, and PBMCs were isolated by Ficoll-Histopaque density gradient centrifugation and then cryopreserved in liquid nitrogen vapor phase. Analytical flow cytometry was used to check the purity and quantity of each magnetically sorted T cell population. From each sorted fraction, genomic DNA was isolated and quantified by UV absorbance on a Nanodrop 2000c.

The specimen was memory CD8+ T cells sorted from blood. This specimen's cell subset or site label, per the study, means: CD45RO+ cells pooled with CCR7-negative TemRA cells. This chain is built from TRBV18 and TRBJ2-1; TRBD2 agrees with 13 junctional bases. The sequence derives from a woman aged 30 to 39 in good health. The DNA reads TGTGCCAGCTCCGTACGACTAGCGGGAGGTGCCTACAATGAGCAGTTCTTC. Translated, this is CASSVRLAGGAYNEQFF.